The TCR beta chain under discussion was sequenced for a study of blood T cells in healthy people across ages. Study details: With template switching, about one barcoded beta molecule was captured per two T cells. Notes on the study in general: Unsorted PBMCs prevented conclusive naive versus antigen-experienced comparison. Naive T cell percentage and TCR beta diversity correlated strongly.

Concerning this clonotype itself: What it binds is not known.

The authors ran a second PCR of roughly 6 to 12 cycles using a sample-barcoded 5' primer and a J-beta primer mix. TCRdb processed the 5' RACE reads anew with MiXCR; each CDR3 protein has one entry. The repertoire includes 800,000 or so distinct CDR3 sequences, roughly 25% of them detected once, and around 3.6% sits in the top ten. The data also belong to a second study, concerning T cells of mothers and their children. That source adds: Biologically related mothers and children overlapped slightly more than unrelated pairs, a non-significant difference.

Sequenced sample: blood. This sequence originates from a boy between 10 and 17 years old in good health.

This CDR3 reads CSARPPATYVTGELFF. DNA for the CDR3: TGCAGTGCTAGACCCCCGGCTACGTATGTCACCGGGGAGCTGTTTTTT. The chain employs TRBV20-1 and TRBJ2-2; D call uncertain. The CDR3 totals 16 residues. Germline CDR1 reads DFQATT; CDR2 reads SNEGSKA (reference sequence). The germline V and J ends were trimmed by 2 bases and 4 bases, with 17 bases remaining between them.